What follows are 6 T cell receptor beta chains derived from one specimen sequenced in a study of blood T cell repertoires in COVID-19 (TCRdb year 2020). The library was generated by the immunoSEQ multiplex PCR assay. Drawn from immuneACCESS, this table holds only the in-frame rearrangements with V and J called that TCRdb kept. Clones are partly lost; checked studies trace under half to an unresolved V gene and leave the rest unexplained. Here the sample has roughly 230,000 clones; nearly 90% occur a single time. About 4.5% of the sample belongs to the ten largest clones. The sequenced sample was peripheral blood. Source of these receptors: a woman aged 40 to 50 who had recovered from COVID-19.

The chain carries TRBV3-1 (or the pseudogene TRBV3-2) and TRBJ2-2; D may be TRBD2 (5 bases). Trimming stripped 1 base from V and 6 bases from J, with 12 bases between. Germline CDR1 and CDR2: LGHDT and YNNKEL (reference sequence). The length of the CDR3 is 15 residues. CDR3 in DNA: TGTGCCAGCAGCCAAGTTGGGCTAGCTTCCGGGGAGCTGTTTTTT. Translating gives CASSQVGLASGELFF.

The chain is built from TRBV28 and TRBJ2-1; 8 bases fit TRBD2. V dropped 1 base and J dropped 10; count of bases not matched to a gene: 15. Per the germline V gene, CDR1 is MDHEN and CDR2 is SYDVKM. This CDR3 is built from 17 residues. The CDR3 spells CASSLLGGASGLVEQFF. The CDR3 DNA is TGTGCCAGCAGTTTATTGGGCGGGGCTAGCGGGCTCGTCGAGCAGTTCTTC.

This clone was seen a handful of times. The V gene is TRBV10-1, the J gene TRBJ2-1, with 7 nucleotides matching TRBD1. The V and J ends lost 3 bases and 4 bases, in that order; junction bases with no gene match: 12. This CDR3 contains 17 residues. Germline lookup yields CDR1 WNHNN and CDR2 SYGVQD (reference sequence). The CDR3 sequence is CASSDPPTGLGYNEQFF. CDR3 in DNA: TGCGCCAGCAGTGACCCTCCGACAGGGCTGGGATACAATGAGCAGTTCTTC.

The CDR3 sequence: CASSPKWGDSNSPLHF. As DNA, the CDR3 is TGTGCCAGCTCACCCAAGTGGGGGGATAGTAATTCACCCCTCCACTTT. This rearrangement joins TRBV18 to TRBJ1-6; D may be TRBD1 (5 bases). The V end was cut by 3 bases, the J end by 6 bases, with 15 bases between. The CDR3 has 16 residues. Germline V CDR1 and CDR2: KGHSH, LQKENI.

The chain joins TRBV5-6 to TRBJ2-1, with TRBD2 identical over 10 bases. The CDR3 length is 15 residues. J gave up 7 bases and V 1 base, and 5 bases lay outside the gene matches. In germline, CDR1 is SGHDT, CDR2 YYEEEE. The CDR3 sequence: CASSLLVAGGNEQFF. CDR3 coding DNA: TGTGCCAGCAGCTTGCTAGTAGCGGGAGGAAATGAGCAGTTCTTC.

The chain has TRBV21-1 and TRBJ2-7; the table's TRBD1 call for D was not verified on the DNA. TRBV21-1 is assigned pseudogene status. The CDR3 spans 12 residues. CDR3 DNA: TGTGCCAGCAGGGACAGCCCCTACGAGCAGTACGTC. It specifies CASRDSPYEQYV.